Each of the 23 T cell receptor beta chains below was sequenced from the same sample in a study of CD8 T cells in Susac syndrome. RNA in amounts of roughly 0.5 to 1 ug was reverse transcribed with random hexamers. In TCRdb, the immunoSEQ multiplex PCR reads were re-called with MiXCR into one record per CDR3 protein. The repertoire holds about 280,000 distinct CDR3 sequences, 70% to 90% seen once, with around 0.12% in the top ten. Sequenced: CD8+ T cells from PBMCs. The receptors come from a human donor with multiple sclerosis.

V gene TRBV15 combines with J gene TRBJ2-3; 7 nucleotides agree with TRBD2. Germline CDR1 is LNHNV and CDR2 is YYDKDF (reference sequence). The CDR3 extends over 14 amino acids. V lost 3 bases and J lost 2; bases outside the gene matches: 2. Written as DNA, the CDR3 is TGTGCCACCAGCAGTGGACTAGACACAGATACGCAGTATTTT. Translating gives CATSSGLDTDTQYF.

With respect to this clonotype: The conserved phenylalanine or tryptophan normally closing the CDR3 is absent here, so this likely arose from a read error. This rearrangement joins TRBV10-3 to TRBJ1-5; D gene ambiguous. CDR1 and CDR2 from the germline V gene are ENHRY and SYGVKD. Between the trimmed V and J ends, which lost 3 bases and 5 bases, there was a span of 11 bases. The CDR3 loop spans 14 amino acids. For the CDR3, the DNA is TGTGCCATCAGTGACGATACAGTTGATCAGCCCCAGCATCTT. Protein sequence: CAISDDTVDQPQHL.

The V and J genes are TRBV19 and TRBJ2-3; D unclear. V dropped 7 bases and J dropped 9 bases, with 29 bases sitting between them. Germline values: CDR1 LNHDA, CDR2 SQIVND (reference sequence). CDR3 length: 17 amino acids. The DNA for the CDR3 is TGTGCCAGTACCCCATCCTGGACCCAGAGATCCCCTCCGACGCAGTATTTT. Protein: CASTPSWTQRSPPTQYF.

This chain links TRBV23-1 with TRBJ2-7, with 13 bases fitting TRBD2. TRBV23-1 is annotated as an ORF whose role is uncertain. The CDR3 is 15 residues long. The J segment lost 2 bases and the V segment lost 8 bases, leaving 6 bases of the junction unmatched. The CDR3 DNA sequence: TGCGCCAGCCCCGGACTAGCGGGAGATACCTACGAGCAGTACTTC. As protein: CASPGLAGDTYEQYF.

V is TRBV28 and J is TRBJ1-1; no firm D call. CDR3 length equals 13 residues. Trimming pared 5 bases from V and 5 bases from J, leaving 12 bases between. The V gene's germline CDR1 is MDHEN and CDR2 SYDVKM. The CDR3 protein is CASSLSKVTEAFF. Here the CDR3 DNA reads TGTGCCAGCAGTCTCTCGAAGGTTACTGAAGCTTTCTTT.

The V call is TRBV3-1, the J call TRBJ1-2; D not resolved. The germline gives CDR1 LGHDT, CDR2 YNNKEL (reference sequence). Trimming took 0 bases from V and 4 from J, leaving 12 bases between them. The CDR3 sequence is 15 residues long. This CDR3 reads CASSQDGPNGYGYTF. CDR3 DNA sequence: TGTGCCAGCAGCCAAGACGGACCCAACGGCTATGGCTACACCTTC.

The CDR3 nucleotides read TGTGCCAGCAGTTTGGGCCCCGGGACAGGGTTGAACACTGAAGCTTTCTTT. Translation: CASSLGPGTGLNTEAFF. This chain joins TRBV27 and TRBJ1-1, with 9 nucleotides matching TRBD1. Germline CDR1 is MNHEY and CDR2 is SMNVEV (reference sequence). V shed 3 bases, J shed 0 bases, and the junction held 8 bases outside the gene matches. The CDR3 has 17 amino acids.

The chain employs TRBV27 and TRBJ2-7, with D perhaps TRBD1 (6 bases). V lost 6 bases, J lost 6 bases, and 9 bases lay in between. The CDR3 has 11 residues. The germline V gene encodes CDR1 MNHEY and CDR2 SMNVEV (reference sequence). This CDR3 is CASRQGFEQYF. The DNA of the CDR3 is TGTGCCAGCAGGCAGGGGTTCGAGCAGTACTTC.

The chain uses TRBV9 and TRBJ2-1; no clear D. V was shortened by 2 bases and J by 0 bases, with 9 bases between the two germline ends. Looked up from germline, CDR1 is SGDLS and CDR2 is YYNGEE. This CDR3 contains 15 residues. The CDR3 nucleotides are TGTGCCAGCAGCGTGACTCTCAGCTCCTACAATGAGCAGTTCTTC. Translation gives CASSVTLSSYNEQFF.

In DNA form, the CDR3 reads TGTGCCAGCCGGATTAGGGGGGAGCAGTACTTC. Protein: CASRIRGEQYF. The rearrangement joins TRBV28 to TRBJ2-7, with D maybe TRBD1 (6 bases). Trimming removed 8 bases from V and 7 bases from J, with 12 bases in between. The CDR3 runs to 11 residues. Germline CDR1 and CDR2: MDHEN and SYDVKM.

The gene calls are TRBV7-9 and TRBJ1-2; the D is unclear. Germline CDR1 is SEHNR and CDR2 is FQNEAQ (reference sequence). V was trimmed by 7 bases and J by 1 base, leaving 13 bases between them. The CDR3 is made up of 14 amino acids. The CDR3 sequence: CASTQNPLNYGYTF. The CDR3 DNA reads as TGTGCCAGCACTCAGAATCCGCTTAACTATGGCTACACCTTC.

The chain joins TRBV28 to TRBJ2-7; D may be TRBD1 (6 bases). V was clipped by 5 bases and J by 6 bases, with 20 bases between them. This CDR3 contains 15 residues. Germline lookup yields CDR1 MDHEN and CDR2 SYDVKM. CDR3 in DNA: TGTGCCAGCAGTCCAATCAGGGCAGGGGTAAGCGAGCAGTACTTC. It yields the protein CASSPIRAGVSEQYF.

The chain links TRBV7-9 to TRBJ2-7, with no clear D. Germline V CDR1 and CDR2: SEHNR, FQNEAQ (reference sequence). The V end was cut by 5 bases, the J end by 2 bases, with 13 bases between. CDR3 length: 14 amino acids. The CDR3 here is CASSLVSSTYEQYF. In nucleotides, the CDR3 is TGTGCCAGCAGCCTGGTCAGCTCGACCTACGAGCAGTACTTC.

This chain joins TRBV28 and TRBJ2-1; 7 bases are shared with TRBD2. V was clipped by 2 bases and J by 10 bases; unmatched bases: 5. The CDR3 sequence is 13 residues long. Per the germline V gene, CDR1 is MDHEN and CDR2 is SYDVKM. CDR3 sequence reads: CASSLAGDEEQFF. The CDR3 nucleotides read TGTGCCAGCAGTTTAGCGGGAGACGAGGAGCAGTTCTTC.

V gene TRBV10-3 combines with J gene TRBJ1-2; D uncertain. Trimming removed 0 bases at V and 6 bases at J, with 11 bases between. The CDR3 is 14 residues long. Germline CDR1 reads ENHRY; CDR2 reads SYGVKD. The CDR3 loop reads CAISESVSVDGYTF. The CDR3 region has the DNA TGTGCCATCAGTGAGTCGGTTTCTGTCGATGGCTACACCTTC.

The chain uses TRBV12-3 or TRBV12-4 and TRBJ1-2; D is undetermined. This CDR3 is 15 amino acids long. The V end lost 5 bases, the J end lost 2 bases, and 15 bases lay between the germline ends. For the CDR3, the DNA is TGTGCCAGCAGTCCTCTCCAGAGGACCAACTATGGCTACACCTTC. Translating gives CASSPLQRTNYGYTF.

This sequence joins TRBV27 and TRBJ2-3; D possibly corresponds to TRBD2 (6 bases). Trimming pared 5 bases from V and 1 base from J, leaving 16 bases between. The CDR3 sequence is 16 residues long. The germline V gene encodes CDR1 MNHEY and CDR2 SMNVEV (reference sequence). CDR3 region: CASSLQWRGGTDTQYF. DNA of the CDR3: TGTGCCAGCAGTCTGCAGTGGAGGGGTGGCACAGATACGCAGTATTTT.

V gene TRBV4-1 combines with J gene TRBJ2-1; D could derive from TRBD1 or TRBD2 (5 bases each). The CDR3 spans 17 residues. Per germline, CDR1 MGHRA and CDR2 YSYEKL. Deletions cut 4 bases from V and 0 bases from J, with 16 bases between. CDR3 in DNA: TGCGCCAGCAGCCCGAGGGGCGTGAAAAGCTCCTACAATGAGCAGTTCTTC. It yields the protein CASSPRGVKSSYNEQFF.

The chain combines TRBV29-1 with TRBJ1-1; D is possibly TRBD1 (6 bases). Germline-derived CDR1 and CDR2 are SQVTM and ANQGSEA. Trimming cost V 7 bases and J 0 bases, with 18 bases left between them. This CDR3 region has 15 residues. The CDR3 reads CSGAPRGGMNTEAFF. The CDR3 DNA sequence: TGCAGCGGGGCCCCCAGGGGTGGTATGAACACTGAAGCTTTCTTT.

The chain combines TRBV2 with TRBJ2-5, with 10 bases identical to TRBD2. Per the germline V gene, CDR1 is SNHLY and CDR2 is FYNNEI. The CDR3 is 16 amino acids. Trimming at V came to 6 bases and at J to 2 bases, leaving 9 bases not matched to a gene. The CDR3 here is CASRDSGLALQETQYF. In DNA form, the CDR3 reads TGTGCCAGCAGAGATTCGGGACTAGCGCTTCAAGAGACCCAGTACTTC.

This rearrangement joins TRBV14 to TRBJ2-3; 7 bases fit TRBD1. CDR1 SGHDN and CDR2 FVKESK come from the germline V gene. This CDR3 spans 15 amino acids. J lost 2 bases, V lost 8 bases, and 10 bases had no gene match. CDR3: CASSADREATDTQYF. Here the CDR3 DNA reads TGTGCCAGCTCGGCCGACAGGGAAGCCACAGATACGCAGTATTTT.

This chain joins TRBV28 and TRBJ1-5, with D possibly TRBD1 on 5 matching bases. The CDR3 runs 14 residues. Germline V gene sequence: CDR1 MDHEN, CDR2 SYDVKM. V dropped 5 bases and J dropped 5 bases, with 13 bases sitting between them. The CDR3 nucleotides are TGTGCCAGCAGTCCGTCGGGGGTCTATCAGCCCCAGCATTTT. It yields the protein CASSPSGVYQPQHF.

The chain employs TRBV12-3 or TRBV12-4 and TRBJ2-5, with D possibly TRBD2 on 6 matching bases. V was trimmed by 3 bases and J by 4 bases, leaving 12 bases between them. This CDR3 region has 14 residues. CDR3 nucleotide sequence: TGTGCCAGCAGTTTTGGGGGGTCCCGAGAGACCCAGTACTTC. It specifies CASSFGGSRETQYF.